A selection of T cell receptor beta chains follows, all from one sample in a study of cytomegalovirus exposure and HLA in healthy donors. TCRdb's table, derived via immunoSEQ multiplex PCR, lists solely in-frame clones and lacks some. The data hold some 140,000 clones, with around 79% observed a single time. Sequences were obtained from PBMCs. The receptor set was obtained from a woman in her thirties or forties in good health and CMV-seronegative. Both conserved end residues are part of each CDR3. D genes are given only for firm matches. Part of the rows lack a size; the others show once, few, many or a class for expanded clones.

>15|TRBJ1-1|TRBV6-1|TRBD1|-
TGTGCCAGCAGTGACAGGGGGCGGGGGAACACTGAAGCTTTCTTT
CASSDRGRGNTEAFF
>17|TRBJ2-1|TRBV9|TRBD2|-
TGTGCCAGCAGCGTGCGGGGGGGCCGAGGATCCTACAATGAGCAGTTCTTC
CASSVRGGRGSYNEQFF
>14|TRBJ2-7|TRBV7-7|-|-
TGTGCTAGCAGCCCTAGCGAGGGTTGGAACGAGCAGTACTTC
CASSPSEGWNEQYF
>18|TRBJ1-2|TRBV4-3|TRBD1|-
TGCGCCAGCAGCCAAGATATTCTGACCGGGACAGGGGGTCGTGGCTACACCTTC
CASSQDILTGTGGRGYTF
>14|TRBJ1-6|TRBV7-9|-|-
TGTGCCAGCAGCTACCGACAGTTCTATTCACCCCTCCACTTT
CASSYRQFYSPLHF
>13|TRBJ1-2|TRBV19|TRBD1|-
TGTGCCACTATTTCGGGACAGTCCTATGGCTACACCTTC
CATISGQSYGYTF
>15|TRBJ1-1|TRBV30|TRBD1|-
TGTGCCTGGAGGGGGATGGGACAGAGAATTCGTGAAGCTTTCTTT
CAWRGMGQRIREAFF
>17|TRBJ2-3|TRBV7-9|TRBD1|-
TGTTCCAGCAGCTCCATTCCGACAGGGTCTAGCACAGATACGCAGTATTTT
CSSSSIPTGSSTDTQYF
>13|TRBJ2-5|TRBV30|-|few
TGTGCCTGGAGTGTACGGACACGAGAGACCCAGTACTTC
CAWSVRTRETQYF
>18|TRBJ2-2|TRBV4-1|TRBD2|once
TGCGCCAGCAGCCAAGAGCCAGCGGGGGGAATTGGAGGCGGGGAGCTGTTTTTT
CASSQEPAGGIGGGELFF
>12|TRBJ2-5|TRBV29-1|-|-
TGCAGCGCTAAATTCCGTCAAGAGACCCAGTACTTC
CSAKFRQETQYF
>22|TRBJ2-1|TRBV18|TRBD1|-
TGTGCCAGCTCACCAAGTTTCGAACCGGGACAGGGGGGTTCGAGCTCCTACAATGAGCAGTTCTTC
CASSPSFEPGQGGSSSYNEQFF
>13|TRBJ2-7|TRBV18|-|-
TGTGCCAGCTCACCACGGGAGTCCTACGAGCAGTACTTC
CASSPRESYEQYF
>15|TRBJ2-7|TRBV6-5|-|-
TGTGCCAGCAGTTACACCGACGGGAGAAGTTACGAGCAGTACTTC
CASSYTDGRSYEQYF
>16|TRBJ1-2|TRBV4-1|-|-
TGCGCCAGCAGCCAAGTCCGGGAACAGGGTTACTATGGCTACACCTTC
CASSQVREQGYYGYTF
>13|TRBJ2-2|TRBV5-4|-|-
TGTGCCAGCAGCTTGGCTAACACCGGGGAGCTGTTTTTT
CASSLANTGELFF
>14|TRBJ1-3|TRBV6-1|-|-
TGTGCCAGCCTCCTTGGACAGTCTGGAAACACCATATATTTT
CASLLGQSGNTIYF
>15|TRBJ2-1|TRBV7-8|-|-
TGTGCCAGCAGCTTAGACTCGAGCTCCTACAATGAGCAGTTCTTC
CASSLDSSSYNEQFF
>16|TRBJ2-7|TRBV9|TRBD2|-
TGTGCCAACAGCCATGAACCGACTAGCGGCTCCTACGAGCAGTACTTC
CANSHEPTSGSYEQYF
>14|TRBJ1-1|TRBV5-1|-|-
TGCGCCAGCAGCTCTACTACAGGGCGCACTGAAGCTTTCTTT
CASSSTTGRTEAFF
>14|TRBJ1-2|TRBV5-1|TRBD1|-
TGCGCCAGCAGCTTTTTAGGGGGCTCGGATGGCTACACCTTC
CASSFLGGSDGYTF
>15|TRBJ1-3|TRBV7-2|-|-
TGTGCCAGCAGCTTAGTGGGGGGTGAGGGAAACACCATATATTTT
CASSLVGGEGNTIYF